The 14 T cell receptor beta chains below come from one sample, sequenced in a study of T cell clonality in common variable immunodeficiency. Clones were read by immunoSEQ multiplex PCR, and TCRdb kept only the in-frame ones, dropping some. There are tens of thousands of clones in the sample, none observed a single time. What was sequenced was peripheral blood mononuclear cells. The source of these receptors is a person aged 18-70 years in good health.

This clone was counted at least ten times. The read is 3 residues too short to cover the CDR3 end, so that end is filled in from the germline J gene. The V and J genes are TRBV4-1 and TRBJ2-3; TRBD1 agrees at 8 bases. Germline CDR1 and CDR2: MGHRA and YSYEKL. The CDR3 has 17 residues. V gave up 1 base and J gave up 4 bases; unmatched junction bases: 10. CDR3 region: CASSQAPQGARPDTQYF. The sequenced CDR3 bases are TGCGCCAGCAGCCAAGCCCCCCAGGGGGCTAGGCCAGATACG.

This clone was seen repeatedly, ten times or more. The sequence runs out 3 residues before the end of the CDR3; the remainder is reconstructed from the germline J gene. The chain couples TRBV18 to TRBJ1-2; 9 bases fit TRBD1. V shed 3 bases and J 6 bases; nucleotides not matched to a gene: 11. The CDR3 is 16 amino acids. CDR1 is KGHSH, CDR2 LQKENI, per germline. CDR3: CASSPGSQGAADGYTF. The part of the CDR3 DNA that was read is TGTGCCAGCTCACCGGGATCACAGGGGGCGGCGGATGGC.

This clone was detected ten times or more. The read stops 3 residues short of the end of the CDR3; the missing end is completed from the germline J gene. The chain combines TRBV7-8 with TRBJ2-5, with D perhaps TRBD2 (5 bases). The CDR3 spans 15 residues. CDR1 and CDR2 from the germline V gene are SGHVS and FQNEAQ. The V and J ends lost 5 bases and 5 bases respectively, with 18 bases between them. This chain's CDR3 is CASSLWMESGETQYF. The part of the CDR3 DNA that was read is TGTGCCAGCAGCCTCTGGATGGAGTCGGGGGAGACC.

This clone was counted between two and nine times. The CDR3 end falls 3 residues outside the read, so it is completed with the germline J gene. The chain couples TRBV7-9 to TRBJ2-1, with 10 bases lining up with TRBD2. Per germline, CDR1 SEHNR and CDR2 FQNEAQ (reference sequence). V shed 0 bases, J shed 9 bases, and the junction held 5 bases outside the gene matches. This CDR3 is 15 amino acids long. CDR3 in amino acids: CASSLATSGLAEQFF. CDR3 DNA, as far as it was read: TGTGCCAGCAGCTTAGCGACTAGCGGGCTCGCTGAG.

In its sample, this clone was seen many times. Sequencing ends 3 residues short of the CDR3 end; the germline J gene provides the rest. V is TRBV20-1 and J is TRBJ1-5; 10 positions match TRBD1. Germline CDR1 reads DFQATT; CDR2 reads SNEGSKA (reference sequence). This CDR3 is 15 amino acids long. After removal of 3 bases from V and 6 bases from J, the junction contained 8 bases not matched to a gene. The CDR3 bases that were read are TGCAGTGCTAGGTCCGGGACAGGGGAACGTCAGCCC. Its translation is CSARSGTGERQP. The entire CDR3 is CSARSGTGERQPQHF.

Many counts were recorded for this clone. The read stops 3 residues short of the end of the CDR3; the missing end is completed from the germline J gene. The genes are TRBV29-1 and TRBJ1-5; the D is unclear. Germline V lookup: CDR1 SQVTM, CDR2 ANQGSEA. V gave up 7 bases and J gave up 0 bases, with 10 bases separating them. The CDR3 runs to 13 residues. CDR3 DNA, as far as it was read: TGCAGCGCAGTGCTCTCTAGCAATCAGCCC. It translates to CSAVLSSNQP. The entire CDR3 protein is CSAVLSSNQPQHF.

Points on this clone: A much more abundant neighbour one base away suggests this may be a read error. Sequencing ends 3 residues short of the CDR3 end; the germline J gene provides the rest. Different DNA sequences within this sample yield the same CDR3. This rearrangement joins TRBV11-2 to TRBJ2-1; 7 bases fit TRBD1. The CDR3 is 15 amino acids. The ends lost 5 bases at V and 2 bases at J; junction bases unmatched: 6. Germline assignment: CDR1 SGHAT and CDR2 FQNNGV. CDR3 region: CASSPRQGAYNEQFF. The CDR3 DNA, read in part, is TGTGCCAGCAGCCCCCGACAGGGCGCCTACAATGAG.

Note on this clone: Read sequence stops 3 residues before the CDR3 end, and the germline J gene provides the missing end. The chain has TRBV5-3 and TRBJ2-7, with TRBD2 identical over 7 bases. TRBV5-3 falls under the ORF class, with uncertain function. CDR3 length: 16 residues. Losses at the gene ends were 4 bases for V and 2 bases for J; bases not matched to a gene: 12. CDR3 bases read: TGTGCCAGAAGCGAGACTAGCCCCCGGGGCACCTACGAG. Amino acid sequence: CARSETSPRGTYE. In full, the CDR3 reads CARSETSPRGTYEQYF.

This clone was observed many times. The CDR3 end falls 3 residues outside the read, so it is completed with the germline J gene. The rearrangement joins TRBV2 to TRBJ1-6; a possible D gene is TRBD1 (5 bases). Germline V gives CDR1 SNHLY, CDR2 FYNNEI. CDR3 length equals 16 residues. V was clipped by 2 bases and J by 3 bases, with 11 bases between them. The CDR3 sequence: CASSETRARYNSPLHF. The CDR3 bases that were read are TGTGCCAGCAGTGAAACCAGGGCCCGCTATAATTCACCC.

At least ten counts were recorded for this clone. The read is 3 residues too short to cover the CDR3 end, so that end is filled in from the germline J gene. The rearrangement links TRBV12-3 or TRBV12-4 to TRBJ2-2, with 7 bases lining up with TRBD1. The CDR3 loop spans 16 amino acids. The V and J ends lost 6 bases and 8 bases, in that order; junction bases with no gene match: 15. CDR3 amino acids: CASRERQGLLVGELFF. The part of the CDR3 DNA that was read is TGTGCCAGCAGGGAACGACAGGGTCTTTTAGTTGGGGAG.

This clone occurred many times. Read coverage stops 3 residues before the CDR3 terminus; the germline J gene supplies the remainder. This same CDR3 is encoded by further DNA sequences in the sample. The rearrangement links TRBV5-1 to TRBJ2-1, with 10 bases fitting TRBD2. Germline CDR1 and CDR2: SGHRS and YFSETQ. This CDR3 is 15 amino acids long. The J segment lost 7 bases and the V segment lost 0 bases, leaving 4 bases of the junction unmatched. The CDR3 region is CASSLGLAGGNEQFF. The part of the CDR3 DNA that was read is TGCGCCAGCAGCTTGGGACTAGCGGGTGGGAATGAG.

This clone was seen ten or more times. The CDR3 end falls 3 residues outside the read, so it is completed with the germline J gene. The V call is TRBV5-8, the J call TRBJ1-5; D not resolved. Germline V gene sequence: CDR1 SGHTS, CDR2 YDEGEE. Trimming took 4 bases from V and 9 from J, leaving 14 bases between them. The CDR3 loop spans 13 amino acids. The CDR3 sequence: CASSQPGRVPQHF. Partial CDR3 DNA: TGTGCCAGCAGCCAACCGGGGAGGGTGCCC.

This clone was detected only a few times. The CDR3 extends 3 residues past the end of the read, so its final part is completed from the germline J gene. This chain uses TRBV30 with TRBJ1-2, with 12 bases aligning to TRBD1. CDR1 and CDR2 from the germline V gene are GTSNPN and SVGIG (reference sequence). This CDR3 has 13 amino acids. The CDR3 sequence: CACDGTGGYDYTF. CDR3 DNA, as far as it was read: TGTGCCTGTGACGGGACAGGGGGCTACGAC.

Many counts were recorded for this clone. The read finishes 3 residues shy of the CDR3 end, and the germline J gene is used to complete it. The chain carries TRBV19 and TRBJ1-6, with D perhaps matching TRBD1 (6 bases). CDR1 and CDR2 (germline): LNHDA, SQIVND (reference sequence). There are 16 residues in the CDR3. Trimming left V 9 bases short and J 3 bases short, with 18 bases between. The CDR3 reads CASAKDSRVYNSPLHF. Partial CDR3 DNA: TGTGCCAGCGCCAAGGACAGCCGAGTCTATAATTCACCC. The full variable domain, with the rest looked up from reference TRBV19 and TRBJ1-6, is DGGITQSPKYLFRKEGQNVTLSCEQNLNHDAMYWYRQDPGQGLRLIYYSQIVNDFQKGDIAEGYSVSREKKESFPLTVTSAQKNPTAFYLCASAKDSRVYNSPLHFGNGTRLTVT.